The clone carrying this T cell receptor (beta chain) has a handful of counts. Its antigen is unidentified. A single record per CDR3 protein comes from TCRdb applying MiXCR to the 5' RACE reads. The sample carries some 130,000 distinct CDR3 sequences, 15% to 20% recorded once. This sample was taken from a study of T-cell memory formation after mild COVID-19. Overall study results and limits: Clones contracting over day 15 to 85 were CD4/CD8 balanced, with later expanders leaning CD4+. Researchers report contracting CD4+ clones mostly in CM and EM, with CD8+ clones in EMRA. Within pre-infection memory, some responding clones were found, suggesting cross-reactive memory joined.

V was pared by 4 bases and J by 6 bases, with 8 bases of the junction left unmatched. The CDR3 spans 15 residues. Germline CDR1 and CDR2: SGHRS and YFSETQ. This sequence joins TRBV5-1 and TRBJ2-3; TRBD2 matches at 10 bases. The specimen sequenced was PBMCs or a T cell subset sorted from them (not recorded which). This clonotype was sampled from an adult woman who had mild COVID-19 (a few samples of this study predate the infection). Cell type and time point are not known. The CDR3 sequence is CASSTSTSGSDTQYF. The CDR3 DNA reads TGCGCCAGCAGCACGTCGACTAGCGGGTCGGATACGCAGTATTTT.